One TCR beta chain is described in this entry. This entry is derived from a study of T cell responses to AZD1222 COVID-19 vaccine. Germline V gene data show CDR1 as LNHDA and CDR2 as SQIVND (reference sequence). The V gene end was trimmed by 5 bases and the J gene end by 3 bases; junction bases not matched to a gene: 6. The CDR3 totals 14 residues. Assay: immunoSEQ multiplex PCR; the TCRdb copy retains only in-frame clones and omits some. The sample lists 150,000 to 180,000 clones, roughly 90% occurring once. The clonotype was recovered from an adult in good health. The source material was peripheral blood, sampled on day 0 of AZD1222 vaccination. The gene calls are TRBV19 and TRBJ2-7, with 8 bases fitting TRBD1. CDR3 in DNA: TGTGCCAGTAGTGGGGGGACAGGAGGCTACGAGCAGTACTTC. Its translation: CASSGGTGGYEQYF.